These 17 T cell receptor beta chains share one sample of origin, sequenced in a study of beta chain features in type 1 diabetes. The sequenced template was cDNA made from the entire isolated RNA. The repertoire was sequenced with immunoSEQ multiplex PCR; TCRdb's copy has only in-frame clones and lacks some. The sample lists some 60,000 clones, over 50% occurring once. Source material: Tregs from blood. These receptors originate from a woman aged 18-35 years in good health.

CDR3 sequence (DNA): TGTGCCTCCGGGACTAGTGAGACCCAGTACTTC. This codes for CASGTSETQYF. The chain combines TRBV30 with TRBJ2-5; 8 bases fit TRBD2. CDR3 length equals 11 residues. Germline V gene lookup returns CDR1 GTSNPN and CDR2 SVGIG (reference sequence). V dropped 7 bases and J dropped 5; count of bases not matched to a gene: 3.

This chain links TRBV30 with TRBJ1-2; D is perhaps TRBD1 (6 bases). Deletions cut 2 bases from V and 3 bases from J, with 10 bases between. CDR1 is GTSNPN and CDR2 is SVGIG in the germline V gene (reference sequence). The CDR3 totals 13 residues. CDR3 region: CAWSRGGDYGYTF. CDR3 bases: TGTGCCTGGAGTAGGGGGGGTGACTATGGCTACACCTTC.

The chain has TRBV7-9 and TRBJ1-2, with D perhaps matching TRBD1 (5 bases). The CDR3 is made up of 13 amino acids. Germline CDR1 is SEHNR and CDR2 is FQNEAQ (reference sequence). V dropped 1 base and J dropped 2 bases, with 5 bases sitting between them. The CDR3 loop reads CASSLEGNYGYTF. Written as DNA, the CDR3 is TGTGCCAGCAGCTTAGAGGGGAACTATGGCTACACCTTC.

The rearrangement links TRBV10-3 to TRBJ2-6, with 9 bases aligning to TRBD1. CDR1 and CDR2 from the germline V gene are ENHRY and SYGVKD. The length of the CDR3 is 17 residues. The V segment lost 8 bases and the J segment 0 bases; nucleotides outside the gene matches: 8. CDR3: CAIAKGTGPSGANVLTF. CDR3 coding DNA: TGTGCCATCGCGAAGGGGACAGGGCCCTCTGGGGCCAACGTCCTGACTTTC.

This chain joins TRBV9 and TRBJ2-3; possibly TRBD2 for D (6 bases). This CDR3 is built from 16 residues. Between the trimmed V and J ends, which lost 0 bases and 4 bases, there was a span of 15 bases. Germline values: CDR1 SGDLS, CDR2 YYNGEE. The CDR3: CASSVATGDFADTQYF. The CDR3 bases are TGTGCCAGCAGCGTAGCTACGGGGGATTTCGCAGATACGCAGTATTTT.

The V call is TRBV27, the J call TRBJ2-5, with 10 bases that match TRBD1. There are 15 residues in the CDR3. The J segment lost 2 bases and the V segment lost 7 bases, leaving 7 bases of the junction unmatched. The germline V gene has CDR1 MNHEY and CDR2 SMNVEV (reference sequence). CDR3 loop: CASKTRGQGQETQYF. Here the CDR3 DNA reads TGTGCCAGCAAAACTAGGGGACAGGGGCAAGAGACCCAGTACTTC.

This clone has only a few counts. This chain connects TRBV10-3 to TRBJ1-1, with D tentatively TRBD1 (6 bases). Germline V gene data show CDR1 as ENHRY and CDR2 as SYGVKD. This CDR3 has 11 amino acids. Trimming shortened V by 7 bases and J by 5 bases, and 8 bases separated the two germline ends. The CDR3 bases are TGTGCCATCAAGGGGGAGACTGAAGCTTTCTTT. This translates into CAIKGETEAFF.

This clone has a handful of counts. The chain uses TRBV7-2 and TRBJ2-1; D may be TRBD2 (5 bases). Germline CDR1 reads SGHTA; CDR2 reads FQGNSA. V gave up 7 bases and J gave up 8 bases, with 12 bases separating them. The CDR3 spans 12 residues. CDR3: CASKDDGDEQFF. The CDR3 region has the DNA TGTGCCAGCAAGGATGACGGGGATGAGCAGTTCTTC.

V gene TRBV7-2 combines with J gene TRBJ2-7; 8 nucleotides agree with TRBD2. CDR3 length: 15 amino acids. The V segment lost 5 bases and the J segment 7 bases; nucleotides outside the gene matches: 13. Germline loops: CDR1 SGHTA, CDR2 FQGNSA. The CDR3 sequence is CASSRRIAGLDEQYF. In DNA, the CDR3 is TGTGCCAGCAGCCGTCGAATAGCGGGGCTGGATGAGCAGTACTTC. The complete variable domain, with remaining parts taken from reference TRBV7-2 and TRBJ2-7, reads GAGVSQSPSNKVTEKGKDVELRCDPISGHTALYWYRQSLGQGLEFLIYFQGNSAPDKSGLPSDRFSAERTGGSVSTLTIQRTQQEDSAVYLCASSRRIAGLDEQYFGPGTRLTVT.

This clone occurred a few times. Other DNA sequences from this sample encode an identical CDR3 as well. For the CDR3, the DNA is TGTGCCAGCTCACCGACAGCGAACACCGGGGAGCTGTTTTTT. Translating it yields CASSPTANTGELFF. The rearrangement uses TRBV18 and TRBJ2-2, with D possibly being TRBD1 (5 bases). V dropped 3 bases and J dropped 0 bases, with 5 bases sitting between them. Germline values: CDR1 KGHSH, CDR2 LQKENI. This CDR3 is built from 14 residues.

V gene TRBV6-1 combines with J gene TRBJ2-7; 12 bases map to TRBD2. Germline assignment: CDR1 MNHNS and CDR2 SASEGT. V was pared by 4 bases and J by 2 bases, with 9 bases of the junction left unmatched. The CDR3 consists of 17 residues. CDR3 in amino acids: CASSAAATSGGTYEQYF. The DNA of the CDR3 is TGTGCCAGCAGTGCTGCCGCTACTAGCGGGGGGACCTACGAGCAGTACTTC.

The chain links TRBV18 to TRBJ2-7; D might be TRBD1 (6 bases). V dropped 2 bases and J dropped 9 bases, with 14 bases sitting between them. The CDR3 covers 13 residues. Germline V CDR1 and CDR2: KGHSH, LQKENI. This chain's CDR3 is CASSPNTGSAQYF. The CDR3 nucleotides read TGTGCCAGCTCACCAAACACAGGGAGCGCGCAGTACTTC.

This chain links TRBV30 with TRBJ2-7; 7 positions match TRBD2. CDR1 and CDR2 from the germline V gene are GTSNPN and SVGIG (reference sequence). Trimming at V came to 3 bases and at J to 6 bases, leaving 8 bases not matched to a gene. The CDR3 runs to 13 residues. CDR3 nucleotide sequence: TGTGCCTGGAGAGGTGCGGGAGATGTCGAGCAGTACTTC. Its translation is CAWRGAGDVEQYF.

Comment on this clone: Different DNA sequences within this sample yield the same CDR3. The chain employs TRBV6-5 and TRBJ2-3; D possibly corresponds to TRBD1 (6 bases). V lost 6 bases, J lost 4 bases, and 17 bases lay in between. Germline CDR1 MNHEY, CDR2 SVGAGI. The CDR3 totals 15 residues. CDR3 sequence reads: CASRRQGSLPDTQYF. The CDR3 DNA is TGTGCCAGCAGGCGGCAGGGGTCTCTTCCAGATACGCAGTATTTT.

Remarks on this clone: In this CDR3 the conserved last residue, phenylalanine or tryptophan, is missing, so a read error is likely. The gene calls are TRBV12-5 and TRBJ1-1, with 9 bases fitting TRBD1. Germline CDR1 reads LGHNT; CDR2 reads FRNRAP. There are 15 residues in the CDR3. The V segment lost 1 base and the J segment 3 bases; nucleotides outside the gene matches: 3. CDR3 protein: CASGLGQGEHTEAFL. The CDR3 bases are TGTGCTAGTGGTTTGGGACAGGGGGAGCACACTGAAGCTTTCCTT.

The CDR3 is CATRSDRAPEQYF. DNA for the CDR3: TGTGCCACCAGGTCGGACAGGGCGCCCGAGCAGTACTTC. The chain couples TRBV9 to TRBJ2-7; TRBD1 matches 8 bases. Germline CDR1 and CDR2: SGDLS and YYNGEE. V shed 9 bases, J shed 6 bases, and the junction held 11 bases outside the gene matches. The CDR3 has 13 amino acids.

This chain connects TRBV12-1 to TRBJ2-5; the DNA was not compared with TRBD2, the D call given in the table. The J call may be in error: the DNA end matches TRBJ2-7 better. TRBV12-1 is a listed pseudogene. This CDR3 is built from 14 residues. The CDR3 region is CASSSGTSFCEQYF. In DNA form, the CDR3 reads TGTGCCAGCAGCTCCGGGACTAGCTTCTGCGAGCAGTACTTC.